Listed below are T cell receptor beta chains from one sample, sequenced in a study of naive and memory T cell subsets. TCRdb itself ran the UMI-ligation and nested PCR reads through MiXCR, one entry per CDR3 protein. The sample shows more than 95,000 distinct CDR3 sequences, 14% of them seen only once. The sample was naive CD8+ T cells from blood. These receptors all come from a human donor in good health. CDR3s include the opening cysteine and the closing phenylalanine or tryptophan. D genes are given only for firm matches. A row's size may be missing; if present it is once, few, many or a size class.

D gene: NA; J gene: TRBJ2-3; V gene: TRBV4-3; clone size: few; CDR3 DNA: TGCGCCAGCAGCCAAGGAGGGTTAACCGGAGATACGCAGTATTTT; CDR3 protein: CASSQGGLTGDTQYF
D gene: NA; J gene: TRBJ2-7; V gene: TRBV6-9; clone size: few; CDR3 DNA: TGTGCCAGCCCAAACCACCGATCCTACGAGCAGTACTTC; CDR3 protein: CASPNHRSYEQYF
D gene: NA; J gene: TRBJ2-7; V gene: TRBV7-2; clone size: NA; CDR3 DNA: TGTGCCAGCAGCTCCTACCGGGCAGGGACCTACGAGCAGTACTTC; CDR3 protein: CASSSYRAGTYEQYF
D gene: TRBD1; J gene: TRBJ1-1; V gene: TRBV27; clone size: many; CDR3 DNA: TGTGCCAGCAGTGACTCGACAGGGGCCACTGAAGCTTTCTTT; CDR3 protein: CASSDSTGATEAFF
D gene: NA; J gene: TRBJ1-1; V gene: TRBV7-9; clone size: NA; CDR3 DNA: TGTGCCAGCAGCTCCCGATTGACAGATTCAACAGCGAACACTGAAGCTTTCTTT; CDR3 protein: CASSSRLTDSTANTEAFF
D gene: NA; J gene: TRBJ2-7; V gene: TRBV12-3/TRBV12-4; clone size: NA; CDR3 DNA: TGTGCCAGCAGTTTAACAGTGAGCTCCTACGAGCAGTACTTC; CDR3 protein: CASSLTVSSYEQYF
D gene: NA; J gene: TRBJ2-1; V gene: TRBV12-3/TRBV12-4; clone size: NA; CDR3 DNA: TGTGCCAGCAGTTTCGGGTCAAGTGAGCAGTTCTTC; CDR3 protein: CASSFGSSEQFF
D gene: TRBD1; J gene: TRBJ1-2; V gene: TRBV15; clone size: many; CDR3 DNA: TGTGCCACCAGCAGCGGGACAGCGAATCTTATCTATGGCTACACCTTC; CDR3 protein: CATSSGTANLIYGYTF
D gene: NA; J gene: TRBJ1-1; V gene: TRBV12-3/TRBV12-4; clone size: NA; CDR3 DNA: TGTGCCAGCAGACAGGGTATGAACACTGAAGCTTTCTTT; CDR3 protein: CASRQGMNTEAFF
D gene: NA; J gene: TRBJ2-1; V gene: TRBV2; clone size: few; CDR3 DNA: TGTGCCAGCGGACTGACTAGGACAGAGCAGTTCTTC; CDR3 protein: CASGLTRTEQFF
D gene: NA; J gene: TRBJ2-1; V gene: TRBV19; clone size: NA; CDR3 DNA: TGTGCCAGTAGTAGATCCGGGCTCTACAATGAGCAGTTCTTC; CDR3 protein: CASSRSGLYNEQFF
D gene: NA; J gene: TRBJ2-4; V gene: TRBV27; clone size: NA; CDR3 DNA: TGTGCCAGCAGTCCGCTTGTGGAGGTCAAAAACATTCAGTACTTC; CDR3 protein: CASSPLVEVKNIQYF
D gene: NA; J gene: TRBJ2-2; V gene: TRBV30; clone size: NA; CDR3 DNA: TGTGCCTGGAGCGAGCTACCCAACACCGGGGAGCTGTTTTTT; CDR3 protein: CAWSELPNTGELFF
D gene: NA; J gene: TRBJ2-1; V gene: TRBV5-4; clone size: NA; CDR3 DNA: TGTGCCAGCAGCATTCTAGATGACAATGAGCAGTTCTTC; CDR3 protein: CASSILDDNEQFF
D gene: NA; J gene: TRBJ1-1; V gene: TRBV18; clone size: NA; CDR3 DNA: TGTGCCAGCTCGCTGACAGAAATGAACACTGAAGCTTTCTTT; CDR3 protein: CASSLTEMNTEAFF
D gene: TRBD1; J gene: TRBJ2-7; V gene: TRBV19; clone size: many; CDR3 DNA: TGTGCCAGTAACCAGGGGACAGGGTCCCACGAGCAGTACTTC; CDR3 protein: CASNQGTGSHEQYF
D gene: NA; J gene: TRBJ2-1; V gene: TRBV7-9; clone size: few; CDR3 DNA: TGTGCCAGCAGCTTATCCGGGGTGGGGCGGGCCGAGCAGTTCTTC; CDR3 protein: CASSLSGVGRAEQFF
D gene: TRBD1; J gene: TRBJ2-7; V gene: TRBV29-1; clone size: many; CDR3 DNA: TGCAGCGCCATCCCGGGACAGGGGGCCTACGAGCAGTACTTC; CDR3 protein: CSAIPGQGAYEQYF
D gene: NA; J gene: TRBJ2-1; V gene: TRBV29-1; clone size: NA; CDR3 DNA: TGCAGCGTTGGTCGCCCGGGCTCCTACAATGAGCAGTTCTTC; CDR3 protein: CSVGRPGSYNEQFF
D gene: NA; J gene: TRBJ2-5; V gene: TRBV5-1; clone size: many; CDR3 DNA: TGCGCCAGCAGCCCCTCGTCCATAACGGAGACCCAGTACTTC; CDR3 protein: CASSPSSITETQYF
D gene: TRBD2; J gene: TRBJ2-7; V gene: TRBV30; clone size: few; CDR3 DNA: TGTGCCTGGAGTCCGGCTAGCGGGACCCCCTCCTACGAGCAGTACTTC; CDR3 protein: CAWSPASGTPSYEQYF
D gene: NA; J gene: TRBJ2-1; V gene: TRBV12-3/TRBV12-4; clone size: NA; CDR3 DNA: TGTGCCAGCAGTCCTTTACGCGCCCATAGCTCCTACAATGAGCAGTTCTTC; CDR3 protein: CASSPLRAHSSYNEQFF
D gene: NA; J gene: TRBJ2-1; V gene: TRBV27; clone size: few; CDR3 DNA: TGTGCCAGCAGTTTGGGTGGGTACAATGAGCAGTTCTTC; CDR3 protein: CASSLGGYNEQFF
D gene: NA; J gene: TRBJ2-7; V gene: TRBV5-4; clone size: few; CDR3 DNA: TGTGCCAGCAGCTTCGGGGGGCTCCCGACCTACGAGCAGTACTTC; CDR3 protein: CASSFGGLPTYEQYF
D gene: TRBD1; J gene: TRBJ1-1; V gene: TRBV4-1; clone size: many; CDR3 DNA: TGCGCCAGCAGAAACACAGGGGAAACTGAAGCTTTCTTT; CDR3 protein: CASRNTGETEAFF
D gene: NA; J gene: TRBJ2-7; V gene: TRBV4-3; clone size: many; CDR3 DNA: TGCGCCAGCAGCCAAGATTTCGGAATCTACGAGCAGTACTTC; CDR3 protein: CASSQDFGIYEQYF
D gene: TRBD1; J gene: TRBJ2-7; V gene: TRBV20-1; clone size: many; CDR3 DNA: TGCAGTGCTGTGACAGGGAGAGGCGACGAGCAGTACTTC; CDR3 protein: CSAVTGRGDEQYF
D gene: TRBD2; J gene: TRBJ2-1; V gene: TRBV12-3/TRBV12-4; clone size: once; CDR3 DNA: TGTGCCAGCAGGACGAGCGGGAGCGGGAATGAGCAGTTCTTC; CDR3 protein: CASRTSGSGNEQFF
D gene: NA; J gene: TRBJ2-1; V gene: TRBV7-6; clone size: many; CDR3 DNA: TGTGCCAGCAGTCTCGCGGATGGCTCCTACAATGAGCAGTTCTTC; CDR3 protein: CASSLADGSYNEQFF
D gene: NA; J gene: TRBJ2-1; V gene: TRBV5-1; clone size: NA; CDR3 DNA: TGCGCCAGCAGCTTGGGGGGCCATGAGCAGTTCTTC; CDR3 protein: CASSLGGHEQFF
D gene: NA; J gene: TRBJ1-1; V gene: TRBV5-1; clone size: few; CDR3 DNA: TGCGCCAGCAGCTTGGGCTTGGACGCTTTCTTT; CDR3 protein: CASSLGLDAFF
D gene: NA; J gene: TRBJ2-2; V gene: TRBV12-3/TRBV12-4; clone size: NA; CDR3 DNA: TGTGCCAGCAGTTTAGGGGGAGTCACCGGGGAGCTGTTTTTT; CDR3 protein: CASSLGGVTGELFF
D gene: NA; J gene: TRBJ2-1; V gene: TRBV29-1; clone size: NA; CDR3 DNA: TGCAGCGTTGAGGGGATTCCCTCGAGAGGGGAAAATGAGCAGTTCTTC; CDR3 protein: CSVEGIPSRGENEQFF
D gene: NA; J gene: TRBJ1-4; V gene: TRBV6-1; clone size: few; CDR3 DNA: TGTGCCAGCAGTGGTATTAGAATCTCGATTGAAAAACTGTTTTTT; CDR3 protein: CASSGIRISIEKLFF
D gene: NA; J gene: TRBJ2-1; V gene: TRBV2; clone size: NA; CDR3 DNA: TGTGCCACCAAAGACAGGTCCTACAATGAGCAGTTCTTC; CDR3 protein: CATKDRSYNEQFF
D gene: NA; J gene: TRBJ2-7; V gene: TRBV7-2; clone size: NA; CDR3 DNA: TGTGCCAGCAGCTTAGGGGTGAACGAGCAGTACTTC; CDR3 protein: CASSLGVNEQYF
D gene: TRBD1; J gene: TRBJ1-1; V gene: TRBV5-6; clone size: NA; CDR3 DNA: TGTGCCAGCAGCTTGGGAGGGGGCAGAGCAGCTTTCTTT; CDR3 protein: CASSLGGGRAAFF
D gene: TRBD2; J gene: TRBJ2-7; V gene: TRBV29-1; clone size: NA; CDR3 DNA: TGCAGCGTTGAACTAGCGGGGGCCCCTTCCTACGAGCAGTACTTC; CDR3 protein: CSVELAGAPSYEQYF
D gene: NA; J gene: TRBJ1-1; V gene: TRBV7-9; clone size: NA; CDR3 DNA: TGTGCCAGCAGCCCGGGGTGGGGCGGGTACACTGAAGCTTTCTTT; CDR3 protein: CASSPGWGGYTEAFF
D gene: TRBD2; J gene: TRBJ2-1; V gene: TRBV7-3; clone size: few; CDR3 DNA: TGTGCCAGCAGCCCGCTACTAGCGGGTGAGCAGTTCTTC; CDR3 protein: CASSPLLAGEQFF
D gene: NA; J gene: TRBJ2-1; V gene: TRBV7-9; clone size: many; CDR3 DNA: TGCGCCAGCAGTGAGAGCTACAATGAGCAGTTCTTC; CDR3 protein: CASSESYNEQFF
D gene: TRBD1; J gene: TRBJ1-2; V gene: TRBV5-6; clone size: few; CDR3 DNA: TGTGCCAGCAGCTTCGGGACAGGGGGACGGGGCTACACCTTC; CDR3 protein: CASSFGTGGRGYTF
D gene: TRBD1; J gene: TRBJ1-5; V gene: TRBV12-3/TRBV12-4; clone size: NA; CDR3 DNA: TGTGCCAGCACTGAGGGGACAGGGGGTGATCAGCCCCAGCATTTT; CDR3 protein: CASTEGTGGDQPQHF
D gene: NA; J gene: TRBJ1-1; V gene: TRBV28; clone size: NA; CDR3 DNA: TGTGCCACGAGGAGAGGGGGAACGGCTGAAGCTTTCTTT; CDR3 protein: CATRRGGTAEAFF
D gene: NA; J gene: TRBJ1-2; V gene: TRBV5-6; clone size: NA; CDR3 DNA: TGTGCCAGCAGCTTGGCAAGTGGCAGGAAAATTTATGGCTACACCTTC; CDR3 protein: CASSLASGRKIYGYTF